This T cell receptor (beta chain) originates from a study of T cell repertoires in cytomegalovirus infection. Looking at the study overall: Through public TCR beta signatures, both CMV infection and matching HLA type were indicated. Study observations and caveats: The ex vivo response was dominated by HLA-C-restricted CMV-specific TCR beta clonotypes. Cumulative public TCR beta family frequency identified carriers of CMV plus the relevant HLA.

TCRdb recomputed calls from the reads with MiXCR, one row per CDR3 protein. The data show about 770,000 distinct CDR3 sequences, 29% seen once. In the case of this clonotype: Its antigen is not identified.

Deletions cut 6 bases from V and 3 bases from J, with 11 bases between. CDR1 and CDR2 from the germline V gene are SQVTM and ANQGSEA. This CDR3 spans 13 amino acids. This TCR was sampled from a human donor in good health (CMV status not recorded). Some clones in this sample may be carry-over from other donors' samples. The sequenced sample was cultured CD8+ T cells from PBMCs, obtained from culture after CMV antigen stimulation. The J gene is TRBJ1-4, the V gene TRBV29-1, with a tentative D call TRBD1 (5 bases). The CDR3 reads CSVVGDSNEKLFF. The CDR3 DNA reads as TGCAGCGTCGTGGGGGATTCTAATGAAAAACTGTTTTTT.